This note documents a single T cell receptor (beta chain) sequence. The V gene's germline CDR1 is SGHRS and CDR2 YFSETQ. The CDR3 is made up of 13 amino acids. Trimming removed 5 bases from V and 5 bases from J; junction bases left unmatched: 2. Only in-frame clones appear in the TCRdb table, and some are missing; sequencing was by immunoSEQ multiplex PCR. The table has 490,000 or so clones, 88% seen once. Symptom resolution, clearance, or two negative PCRs marked donors in Cohort 3 as recovered. These data belong to a study of blood T cell repertoires in COVID-19. Sequencing was carried out using PBMCs or T cells enriched from blood (not recorded which). The sequence was collected from a woman in her thirties or forties who had recovered from COVID-19. The chain employs TRBV5-1 and TRBJ1-4; the match to TRBD1 covers 8 bases. The CDR3 here is CASRTGGNEKLFF. CDR3 coding DNA: TGCGCCAGCAGAACAGGGGGGAATGAAAAACTGTTTTTT.